Below are 27 T cell receptor beta chains sequenced from a single sample in a study of OX40 agonist ivuxolimab in advanced cancers. Here immunoSEQ multiplex PCR was the method, and the copy in TCRdb shows in-frame clones only, minus some. The profile shows tens of thousands of clones, 80% to 90% of them singletons. Here the sequenced sample was CD4+ or CD8+ T cells sorted from blood, taken in a trial of the OX40 agonist ivuxolimab. The receptors derive from an adult with an advanced solid tumor such as melanoma, head and neck, liver or kidney cancer.

The chain uses TRBV7-6 and TRBJ2-7; maybe TRBD2 (5 bases). With 2 bases removed from V and 5 bases from J, the gap between germline ends came to 7 bases. Germline-derived CDR1 and CDR2 are SGHVS and FNYEAQ. This CDR3 comprises 12 residues. This chain's CDR3 is CASSLPGNEQYF. CDR3 coding DNA: TGTGCCAGCAGCTTACCCGGGAACGAGCAGTACTTC.

The V and J genes are TRBV4-2 and TRBJ2-2; D is unresolved. Germline V lookup: CDR1 LGHNA, CDR2 YNFKEQ. V gave up 3 bases and J gave up 4 bases, with 6 bases separating them. The CDR3 has 13 amino acids. CDR3 sequence: CASSHPGTGELFF. The DNA for the CDR3 is TGTGCCAGCAGCCATCCGGGCACCGGGGAGCTGTTTTTT.

The rearrangement links TRBV7-2 to TRBJ1-5; no definite D call. Trimming cost V 2 bases and J 6 bases, with 11 bases left between them. Germline V lookup: CDR1 SGHTA, CDR2 FQGNSA. The CDR3 spans 14 residues. The CDR3 is CASSLSGSGQPQHF. CDR3 sequence (DNA): TGTGCCAGCAGCTTAAGCGGCTCGGGTCAGCCCCAGCATTTT.

The gene calls are TRBV25-1 and TRBJ2-7, with TRBD1 matching 8 bases. V shed 7 bases and J 4 bases; nucleotides not matched to a gene: 6. Germline CDR1 reads MGHDK; CDR2 reads SYGVNS. The CDR3 spans 13 residues. CDR3 sequence: CASTGTGWYEQYF. The CDR3, as DNA: TGTGCCAGCACCGGGACAGGATGGTACGAGCAGTACTTC.

This clone was seen just once. The chain joins TRBV27 to TRBJ1-1, with D tentatively TRBD1 (5 bases). V lost 2 bases, J lost 0 bases, and 13 bases lay in between. CDR1 MNHEY and CDR2 SMNVEV come from the germline V gene (reference sequence). The CDR3 sequence is 16 residues long. Here the CDR3 DNA reads TGTGCCAGCAGTTTAGATCTCGCGGGGCTGAACACTGAAGCTTTCTTT. Protein product: CASSLDLAGLNTEAFF.

V usage is TRBV27 and J usage is TRBJ2-3; the D is unclear. V was shortened by 2 bases and J by 5 bases, with 11 bases between the two germline ends. This CDR3 has 14 amino acids. CDR1 MNHEY and CDR2 SMNVEV come from the germline V gene (reference sequence). In DNA, the CDR3 is TGTGCCAGCAGTTTAAGGTCCGCACTAGATACGCAGTATTTT. It specifies CASSLRSALDTQYF.

This clone showed up just a few times. The chain employs TRBV23-1 and TRBJ1-2; 7 bases agree with TRBD1. TRBV23-1 is classed as an ORF, of uncertain function. The CDR3 covers 18 residues. The junction had 22 bases not matched to a gene; V was cut back by 6 bases and J by 6 bases. The CDR3 region is CASSRNNSRDSLVDGYTF. The CDR3 coding sequence is TGCGCCAGCAGCAGGAACAATAGCCGGGACAGTTTGGTTGATGGCTACACCTTC.

A single count supports this clone. The chain joins TRBV2 to TRBJ1-4, with D possibly TRBD1 on 6 matching bases. Germline values: CDR1 SNHLY, CDR2 FYNNEI. V was cut by 3 bases and J by 7 bases, with 15 bases left in between. This CDR3 comprises 15 residues. DNA for the CDR3: TGTGCCAGCAGTGAGTTCGGGGGCTCGGTTGAAAAACTGTTTTTT. It encodes CASSEFGGSVEKLFF.

The chain carries TRBV11-2 and TRBJ1-1; D might be TRBD1 (5 bases). Trimming took 1 base from V and 8 from J, leaving 14 bases between them. This CDR3 is built from 14 residues. The germline V gene has CDR1 SGHAT and CDR2 FQNNGV. Here the CDR3 reads CASSLGPGPEEAFF. Written as DNA, the CDR3 is TGTGCCAGCAGCTTAGGACCGGGACCTGAAGAAGCTTTCTTT.

The chain has TRBV13 and TRBJ2-7, with TRBD2 matching over 14 bases. This CDR3 region has 16 residues. With 5 bases clipped from V and 3 bases from J, the junction kept 6 bases outside the gene matches. Per germline, CDR1 PRHDT and CDR2 FYEKMQ (reference sequence). CDR3 region: CASSPTGTSGSYEQYF. In DNA, the CDR3 is TGTGCCAGCAGCCCGACCGGGACTAGCGGGAGCTACGAGCAGTACTTC.

CDR3 sequence reads: CASSEAVQAVGEAFF. The CDR3 nucleotides are TGTGCCAGCAGTGAAGCGGTCCAGGCTGTGGGTGAAGCTTTCTTT. The chain is built from TRBV2 and TRBJ1-1; no clear D. The germline V gene encodes CDR1 SNHLY and CDR2 FYNNEI. Trimming pared 0 bases from V and 7 bases from J, leaving 15 bases between. The CDR3 is made up of 15 amino acids. The full variable domain, rest sourced from reference TRBV2 and TRBJ1-1, is EPEVTQTPSHQVTQMGQEVILRCVPISNHLYFYWYRQILGQKVEFLVSFYNNEISEKSEIFDDQFSVERPDGSNFTLKIRSTKLEDSAMYFCASSEAVQAVGEAFFGQGTRLTVV.

This chain's CDR3 is CASSYSSESYEQYF. CDR3 nucleotide sequence: TGTGCCAGCAGTTACTCCTCGGAATCCTACGAGCAGTACTTC. The V and J genes are TRBV6-5 and TRBJ2-7; no clear D. The CDR3 covers 14 residues. The germline V gene has CDR1 MNHEY and CDR2 SVGAGI. The V end lost 0 bases, the J end lost 1 base, and 7 bases lay between the germline ends.

This rearrangement joins TRBV4-2 to TRBJ2-7; the match to TRBD1 covers 10 bases. The trim removed 3 bases at V and 3 bases at J, leaving 8 bases unmatched. Germline V gene sequence: CDR1 LGHNA, CDR2 YNFKEQ. CDR3 length: 16 residues. Here the CDR3 reads CASSHKMRDRGYEQYF. The CDR3 DNA follows: TGTGCCAGCAGCCACAAAATGCGGGACAGGGGCTACGAGCAGTACTTC.

The genes are TRBV9 and TRBJ1-2; no firm D call. Deletions cut 5 bases from V and 8 bases from J, with 10 bases between. This CDR3 comprises 11 residues. Germline-derived CDR1 and CDR2 are SGDLS and YYNGEE. This CDR3 is CASRGVGGYTF. DNA of the CDR3: TGTGCCAGCAGGGGAGTCGGGGGCTACACCTTC.

A note on this clone: At the DNA level, this CDR3 is encoded by other sequences in the same sample as well. The rearrangement uses TRBV27 and TRBJ1-1, with D perhaps matching TRBD1 (5 bases). The CDR3 is 13 amino acids. Germline assignment: CDR1 MNHEY and CDR2 SMNVEV (reference sequence). V was pared by 3 bases and J by 6 bases, with 11 bases between. The chain's CDR3 is CASSFGVGAEAFF. The CDR3 DNA sequence: TGTGCCAGCAGTTTTGGGGTAGGGGCTGAAGCTTTCTTT.

The CDR3 DNA reads TGTGCCAGCAGGCCCTATTGGTCCGGACAGGGGGAATCGGAGGACTATGGCTACACCTTC. Residues: CASRPYWSGQGESEDYGYTF. The rearrangement joins TRBV6-4 to TRBJ1-2; 10 positions agree with TRBD1. Germline V gives CDR1 MRHNA, CDR2 SNTAGT. Unmatched junction bases numbered 22, after V lost 6 bases and J lost 3 bases. The CDR3 contains 20 residues.

The CDR3 DNA reads TGTGCCAGCAGCGTGTACGCCTCCGGGGACGAGCAGTACTTC. Translated: CASSVYASGDEQYF. The rearrangement links TRBV9 to TRBJ2-7; tentative D call: TRBD2 (5 bases). Germline V gives CDR1 SGDLS, CDR2 YYNGEE. This CDR3 has 14 amino acids. The V end lost 2 bases, the J end lost 5 bases, and 14 bases lay between the germline ends.

The genes are TRBV27 and TRBJ2-7; weak D call: TRBD2 (7 bases). V gave up 3 bases and J gave up 3 bases, with 15 bases separating them. In germline, CDR1 is MNHEY, CDR2 SMNVEV (reference sequence). The CDR3 consists of 15 residues. CDR3 loop: CASSFGRGGGYEQYF. For the CDR3, the DNA is TGTGCCAGCAGTTTCGGTAGAGGGGGGGGCTACGAGCAGTACTTC.

The chain is built from TRBV27 and TRBJ2-2; D uncertain. The CDR3 is 13 amino acids. From germline, CDR1 is MNHEY and CDR2 SMNVEV (reference sequence). V dropped 3 bases and J dropped 7 bases, with 9 bases sitting between them. The CDR3 DNA sequence: TGTGCCAGCAGTTTTGGGTCAAACGGGGAGCTGTTTTTT. It translates to CASSFGSNGELFF.

This rearrangement joins TRBV30 to TRBJ2-5; no reliable D call. The germline V gene has CDR1 GTSNPN and CDR2 SVGIG (reference sequence). This CDR3 contains 15 residues. V was trimmed by 3 bases and J by 3 bases, leaving 17 bases between them. The CDR3: CAWRGDFGIEETQYF. The CDR3, as DNA: TGTGCCTGGAGAGGCGACTTTGGGATTGAAGAGACCCAGTACTTC.

The rearrangement joins TRBV5-6 to TRBJ1-1; D is uncertain. Germline CDR1 SGHDT, CDR2 YYEEEE. V lost 3 bases and J lost 1, with 7 bases in between. The CDR3 consists of 13 residues. The CDR3 here is CASSSYTNTEAFF. CDR3 nucleotide sequence: TGTGCCAGCAGCTCCTATACGAACACTGAAGCTTTCTTT.

The chain has TRBV27 and TRBJ2-5, with TRBD2 as a possible D gene (5 bases). This CDR3 is 15 amino acids long. Trimming left V 5 bases short and J 1 base short, with 14 bases between. Per germline, CDR1 MNHEY and CDR2 SMNVEV (reference sequence). CDR3 residues: CASSPARDSQETQYF. The CDR3 DNA sequence: TGTGCCAGCAGTCCCGCCCGGGATTCCCAAGAGACCCAGTACTTC.

The chain employs TRBV9 and TRBJ2-7; TRBD1 is a possible D gene (6 bases). CDR3 length: 14 residues. Germline V gene data show CDR1 as SGDLS and CDR2 as YYNGEE. V lost 0 bases and J lost 3, with 10 bases in between. The CDR3 nucleotides read TGTGCCAGCAGCGTAGGACAGGCCCACTACGAGCAGTACTTC. Translating gives CASSVGQAHYEQYF.

V gene TRBV5-5 combines with J gene TRBJ2-7; 8 bases agree with TRBD1. There are 14 residues in the CDR3. Trimming cost V 4 bases and J 3 bases; bases outside gene matches: 6. Germline V lookup: CDR1 SGHKS, CDR2 YYEKEE (reference sequence). The CDR3 DNA sequence: TGTGCCAGCAGCGAAGGGGGGACAGGCTACGAGCAGTACTTC. Its translation: CASSEGGTGYEQYF.

The chain employs TRBV28 and TRBJ2-5; 8 bases line up with TRBD2. V lost 6 bases to trimming and J lost 7 bases; unmatched junction nucleotides: 7. The V gene's germline CDR1 is MDHEN and CDR2 SYDVKM. CDR3 size: 13 residues. Here the CDR3 reads CASSLTSEVTQYF. CDR3 coding DNA: TGTGCCAGCAGCTTGACTAGCGAGGTGACCCAGTACTTC.

The genes are TRBV27 and TRBJ2-3; either TRBD1 or TRBD2 may supply D (5 bases each). Germline loops: CDR1 MNHEY, CDR2 SMNVEV (reference sequence). This CDR3 is 16 amino acids long. V was trimmed by 7 bases and J by 4 bases, leaving 21 bases between them. The CDR3 nucleotides are TGTGCCAGCAACCTATGGGCAGGGAGAGGTGCAGATACGCAGTATTTT. Its protein product is CASNLWAGRGADTQYF.

The chain uses TRBV11-2 and TRBJ2-3, with 13 bases fitting TRBD2. The CDR3 has 19 amino acids. Germline V gene lookup returns CDR1 SGHAT and CDR2 FQNNGV. V shed 5 bases, J shed 11 bases, and the junction held 22 bases outside the gene matches. The chain's CDR3 is CASSPIPPLAGGGGSEQYF. CDR3 sequence (DNA): TGTGCCAGCAGCCCGATCCCTCCACTAGCGGGAGGGGGTGGTTCAGAGCAGTATTTT.